Shown below are 20 T cell receptor beta chains from a single sample sequenced in a study of control samples from healthy donors and cancer patients. Data came from immunoSEQ multiplex PCR; TCRdb stores just in-frame clones and leaves some out. Found here are 90,000 to 100,000 clones, 79% of them singletons; the top ten hold about 10%. Sequencing was done on a sample of blood. Receptors were obtained from a woman between 25 and 40 years old in good health.

The rearrangement links TRBV6-6 to TRBJ1-6; a possible D gene is TRBD1 (5 bases). CDR3 length: 14 amino acids. Germline-derived CDR1 and CDR2 are MNHNY and SVGAGI (reference sequence). V lost 7 bases to trimming and J lost 8 bases, with 15 bases between them. The CDR3, as DNA: TGTGCCAGCACATCGGGGGTTAAGCATTCACCCCTCCACTTT. Translated: CASTSGVKHSPLHF.

This clone was recorded once. This rearrangement joins TRBV6-1 to TRBJ1-5; D is unresolved. The ends were cut back, 1 base at V and 2 bases at J, with 9 bases in the middle. CDR1 is MNHNS, CDR2 SASEGT, per germline. This CDR3 is 15 amino acids long. CDR3 sequence reads: CASSEGFVRNQPQHF. In DNA form, the CDR3 reads TGTGCCAGCAGTGAAGGATTCGTCCGCAATCAGCCCCAGCATTTT.

The V and J genes are TRBV5-6 and TRBJ2-2; 11 nucleotides agree with TRBD1. This CDR3 contains 16 residues. With 3 bases clipped from V and 4 bases from J, the junction kept 5 bases outside the gene matches. Per germline, CDR1 SGHDT and CDR2 YYEEEE. The CDR3, as DNA: TGTGCCAGCAGCTCAAGGACAGGGGGCTTCACCGGGGAGCTGTTTTTT. Its translation: CASSSRTGGFTGELFF. Based on the CDR3 plus reference TRBV5-6 and TRBJ2-2, the full variable domain is DAGVTQSPTHLIKTRGQQVTLRCSPKSGHDTVSWYQQALGQGPQFIFQYYEEEERQRGNFPDRFSGHQFPNYSSELNVNALLLGDSALYLCASSSRTGGFTGELFFGEGSRLTVL.

J is TRBJ2-5 and V is TRBV18, with 7 bases fitting TRBD2. J gave up 1 base and V 1 base, and 15 bases lay outside the gene matches. There are 19 residues in the CDR3. Germline assignment: CDR1 KGHSH and CDR2 LQKENI. DNA of the CDR3: TGTGCCAGCTCACCACGCCGCGGGGGATCGGGTGGCCTCCAAGAGACCCAGTACTTC. It encodes CASSPRRGGSGGLQETQYF.

J is TRBJ2-7 and V is TRBV4-3; D possibly corresponds to TRBD2 (5 bases). Germline V CDR1 and CDR2: LGHNA, YSLEER. This CDR3 spans 18 amino acids. V dropped 0 bases and J dropped 3 bases, with 21 bases sitting between them. The chain's CDR3 is CASSQERGGSFGNYEQYF. For the CDR3, the DNA is TGCGCCAGCAGCCAAGAGAGAGGAGGTTCCTTCGGAAACTACGAGCAGTACTTC.

The chain links TRBV10-3 to TRBJ2-1, with D perhaps TRBD2 (6 bases). Looked up from germline, CDR1 is ENHRY and CDR2 is SYGVKD. Trimming cost V 4 bases and J 6 bases, with 13 bases left between them. This CDR3 is 14 amino acids long. The CDR3 bases are TGTGCCATCAGTGGGCGGGGCTCTACCAATGAGCAGTTCTTC. Its translation is CAISGRGSTNEQFF.

In its sample, this clone was seen once. This sequence joins TRBV6-2 or TRBV6-3 and TRBJ2-7; tentatively, D is TRBD2 (6 bases). The CDR3 is made up of 14 amino acids. V dropped 5 bases and J dropped 4 bases, with 15 bases sitting between them. Germline V gene sequence: CDR1 MNHEY, CDR2 SVGEGT. The CDR3 protein is CASSPGTSAYEQYF. CDR3 DNA sequence: TGTGCCAGCAGTCCCGGGACTTCGGCTTACGAGCAGTACTTC.

V is TRBV30 and J is TRBJ1-2; perhaps TRBD1 as D (5 bases). CDR1 and CDR2 from the germline V gene are GTSNPN and SVGIG (reference sequence). The CDR3 length is 17 residues. V was shortened by 0 bases and J by 7 bases, with 24 bases between the two germline ends. CDR3 in DNA: TGTGCCTGGAGTGTATTCCCGAAAGGAAGGCAGGGCTCTGGCTACACCTTC. This gives the protein CAWSVFPKGRQGSGYTF.

This chain joins TRBV6-2 or TRBV6-3 and TRBJ1-1; D call uncertain. The ends were cut back, 4 bases at V and 10 bases at J, with 13 bases in the middle. This CDR3 region has 12 residues. Germline V gene lookup returns CDR1 MNHEY and CDR2 SVGEGT. The CDR3 bases are TGTGCCAGCAGTTCCCAGTCCCCGGGAGCTTTCTTT. It is translated as CASSSQSPGAFF.

This clone showed up just a few times. The chain has TRBV5-5 and TRBJ2-7, with 8 bases that match TRBD1. J lost 3 bases, V lost 1 base, and 6 bases had no gene match. The CDR3 consists of 15 residues. CDR1 and CDR2 from the germline V gene are SGHKS and YYEKEE (reference sequence). The CDR3 nucleotides are TGTGCCAGCAGCTTGACAGGGGGGAGGATCTACGAGCAGTACTTC. This codes for CASSLTGGRIYEQYF.

The rearrangement links TRBV6-2 or TRBV6-3 to TRBJ1-1, with a tentative D call TRBD1 (6 bases). The CDR3 contains 13 residues. Germline values: CDR1 MNHEY, CDR2 SVGEGT. V was trimmed by 4 bases and J by 1 base, leaving 7 bases between them. CDR3 sequence reads: CASSWGQNTEAFF. CDR3 coding DNA: TGTGCCAGCAGTTGGGGACAGAACACTGAAGCTTTCTTT.

The chain joins TRBV2 to TRBJ1-5; D may be TRBD1 (5 bases). Germline CDR1 is SNHLY and CDR2 is FYNNEI. The length of the CDR3 is 17 residues. The germline V and J ends were trimmed by 2 bases and 2 bases, with 16 bases remaining between them. The CDR3 DNA reads TGTGCCAGCAGTGAAAGGAGAGGGGCGAGGGGCAATCAGCCCCAGCATTTT. Translated: CASSERRGARGNQPQHF.

The CDR3 bases are TGCGCCAGCAGCTTGGAGACAGCTTACGAGCAGTACTTC. This encodes CASSLETAYEQYF. The rearrangement links TRBV5-1 to TRBJ2-7; TRBD1 is a possible D gene (5 bases). Germline lookup yields CDR1 SGHRS and CDR2 YFSETQ. The CDR3 contains 13 residues. Trimming took 0 bases from V and 4 from J, leaving 8 bases between them.

The chain is built from TRBV5-1 and TRBJ1-6; 7 positions match TRBD1. The CDR3 runs to 16 residues. Germline-derived CDR1 and CDR2 are SGHRS and YFSETQ. The junction had 5 bases not matched to a gene; V was cut back by 4 bases and J by 1 base. The CDR3 reads CASSPTGISYNSPLHF. DNA of the CDR3: TGCGCCAGCAGCCCGACAGGGATTTCCTATAATTCACCCCTCCACTTT.

This chain connects TRBV13 to TRBJ2-3; 9 bases align to TRBD1. The CDR3 is 17 amino acids. V was pared by 6 bases and J by 2 bases, with 12 bases of the junction left unmatched. Germline V gene lookup returns CDR1 PRHDT and CDR2 FYEKMQ (reference sequence). The CDR3 nucleotides read TGTGCCAGCAGTCAGAGGACGGGACAGGGTAACACAGATACGCAGTATTTT. It translates to CASSQRTGQGNTDTQYF.

This chain links TRBV18 with TRBJ2-3; 7 nucleotides match TRBD2. The CDR3 contains 16 residues. V trimming: 1 base; J trimming: 0 bases; junction bases outside the gene matches: 4. Germline CDR1 KGHSH, CDR2 LQKENI. CDR3 amino acids: CASSPRISGSTDTQYF. CDR3 sequence (DNA): TGTGCCAGCTCACCACGTATTAGCGGGAGCACAGATACGCAGTATTTT.

The chain is built from TRBV9 and TRBJ2-2; TRBD2 agrees at 7 bases. The trim removed 1 base at V and 4 bases at J, leaving 1 base unmatched. The CDR3 covers 14 residues. Germline loops: CDR1 SGDLS, CDR2 YYNGEE. The CDR3 protein is CASSVREGTGELFF. The CDR3 DNA is TGTGCCAGCAGCGTAAGGGAGGGCACCGGGGAGCTGTTTTTT. The whole variable domain, filled in from reference TRBV9 and TRBJ2-2, reads DSGVTQTPKHLITATGQRVTLRCSPRSGDLSVYWYQQSLDQGLQFLIQYYNGEERAKGNILERFSAQQFPDLHSELNLSSLELGDSALYFCASSVREGTGELFFGEGSRLTVL.

The sample holds many counts of this clone. The rearrangement links TRBV6-1 to TRBJ2-2; D not certain. Trimming cost V 2 bases and J 1 base, with 2 bases left between them. Germline CDR1 reads MNHNS; CDR2 reads SASEGT. The CDR3 sequence is 13 residues long. CDR3 in DNA: TGTGCCAGCAGTGAATGGAACACCGGGGAGCTGTTTTTT. Residues: CASSEWNTGELFF.

The chain employs TRBV9 and TRBJ2-5, with D uncertain. The CDR3 is 12 residues long. Trimming removed 3 bases at V and 3 bases at J, with 6 bases between. The germline gives CDR1 SGDLS, CDR2 YYNGEE. The CDR3, as DNA: TGTGCCAGCAGCGCATACGAAGAGACCCAGTACTTC. Residues: CASSAYEETQYF. Using reference TRBV9 and TRBJ2-5 for the parts outside the CDR3, the full variable domain is DSGVTQTPKHLITATGQRVTLRCSPRSGDLSVYWYQQSLDQGLQFLIQYYNGEERAKGNILERFSAQQFPDLHSELNLSSLELGDSALYFCASSAYEETQYFGPGTRLLVL.

The chain uses TRBV5-1 and TRBJ1-2; no clear D gene. V was shortened by 0 bases and J by 5 bases, with 20 bases between the two germline ends. This CDR3 region has 17 residues. Germline CDR1 is SGHRS and CDR2 is YFSETQ. The CDR3 sequence is CASSLELDAPRLYGYTF. CDR3 DNA sequence: TGCGCCAGCAGCTTGGAGTTGGACGCACCGCGGTTATATGGCTACACCTTC. The complete variable domain, with remaining parts taken from reference TRBV5-1 and TRBJ1-2, reads KAGVTQTPRYLIKTRGQQVTLSCSPISGHRSVSWYQQTPGQGLQFLFEYFSETQRNKGNFPGRFSGRQFSNSRSEMNVSTLELGDSALYLCASSLELDAPRLYGYTFGSGTRLTVV.